This is a list of T cell receptor beta chains from one sample in a study of cytomegalovirus exposure and HLA in healthy donors. Sequenced by immunoSEQ multiplex PCR; TCRdb stores in-frame clones only, minus some. Here the sample spans about 130,000 clones, 70% to 85% being singletons. Source material: PBMCs. These receptors originate from a man aged 50-59 years in good health and CMV-seronegative. Each CDR3 is given with its conserved first and last residue. Fields, in order: J gene, V gene, clone size, D gene, CDR3 protein, CDR3 DNA. A D gene is named only where the DNA matches it firmly. Expanded clones get a size class; other rows say once, few or many, or leave the size out.

j_gene: TRBJ1-6; v_gene: TRBV2; abundance: .; d_gene: TRBD1; CDR3aa: CASSEDRVSPLHF; CDR3nt: TGTGCCAGCAGTGAGGACAGGGTGTCACCCCTCCACTTT
j_gene: TRBJ1-1; v_gene: TRBV7-9; abundance: .; d_gene: .; CDR3aa: CASSGGFFKRDTEAFF; CDR3nt: TGTGCCAGCAGTGGGGGGTTCTTCAAACGGGACACTGAAGCTTTCTTT
j_gene: TRBJ1-1; v_gene: TRBV2; abundance: .; d_gene: TRBD1; CDR3aa: CASSEAGGVAEAFF; CDR3nt: TGTGCCAGCAGTGAGGCAGGGGGCGTTGCTGAAGCTTTCTTT
j_gene: TRBJ2-1; v_gene: TRBV19; abundance: .; d_gene: TRBD2; CDR3aa: CASSIQTSGVGNEQFF; CDR3nt: TGTGCCAGTAGTATACAGACTAGCGGGGTTGGAAATGAGCAGTTCTTC
j_gene: TRBJ1-1; v_gene: TRBV19; abundance: .; d_gene: .; CDR3aa: CASSIEEGFMNTEAFF; CDR3nt: TGTGCCAGTAGTATAGAAGAGGGATTCATGAACACTGAAGCTTTCTTT
j_gene: TRBJ1-1; v_gene: TRBV18; abundance: .; d_gene: TRBD1; CDR3aa: CASGQGAPLTFF; CDR3nt: TGTGCCAGCGGGCAGGGGGCGCCATTAACTTTCTTT
j_gene: TRBJ1-5; v_gene: TRBV28; abundance: .; d_gene: .; CDR3aa: CASRAGKPVQPQHF; CDR3nt: TGTGCCAGCAGAGCAGGGAAACCGGTGCAGCCCCAGCATTTT
j_gene: TRBJ1-6; v_gene: TRBV15; abundance: .; d_gene: .; CDR3aa: CATSREYHRNNSPLHF; CDR3nt: TGTGCCACCAGCAGAGAGTATCACAGAAATAATTCACCCCTCCACTTT
j_gene: TRBJ1-1; v_gene: TRBV9; abundance: few; d_gene: .; CDR3aa: CASSPRGRAEAFF; CDR3nt: TGTGCCAGCAGCCCACGGGGTAGAGCTGAAGCTTTCTTT
j_gene: TRBJ1-1; v_gene: TRBV5-1; abundance: .; d_gene: .; CDR3aa: CASSSSNTEAFF; CDR3nt: TGCGCCAGCAGCTCGTCCAACACTGAAGCTTTCTTT
j_gene: TRBJ2-3; v_gene: TRBV5-4; abundance: few; d_gene: TRBD1; CDR3aa: CASSLAGTGADTQYF; CDR3nt: TGTGCCAGCAGCTTGGCCGGGACAGGGGCAGATACGCAGTATTTT
j_gene: TRBJ2-3; v_gene: TRBV14; abundance: .; d_gene: .; CDR3aa: CASRLGGDTQYF; CDR3nt: TGTGCCAGCAGGCTCGGAGGAGATACGCAGTATTTT
j_gene: TRBJ2-1; v_gene: TRBV29-1; abundance: few; d_gene: TRBD2; CDR3aa: CSVGPPSGGAHEQFF; CDR3nt: TGCAGCGTTGGGCCCCCTAGCGGGGGGGCCCATGAGCAGTTCTTC
j_gene: TRBJ2-6; v_gene: TRBV2; abundance: .; d_gene: .; CDR3aa: CALAGSGANVLTF; CDR3nt: TGTGCCTTGGCAGGCTCTGGGGCCAACGTCCTGACTTTC
j_gene: TRBJ2-1; v_gene: TRBV5-1; abundance: .; d_gene: .; CDR3aa: CASSFLSTRDTLYEQFF; CDR3nt: TGCGCCAGCAGCTTTCTTTCGACTCGGGACACCCTATATGAGCAGTTCTTC
j_gene: TRBJ2-1; v_gene: TRBV9; abundance: .; d_gene: TRBD2; CDR3aa: CASSLSSGGAYNEQFF; CDR3nt: TGTGCCAGCAGCTTAAGCAGCGGGGGGGCCTACAATGAGCAGTTCTTC
j_gene: TRBJ1-5; v_gene: TRBV27; abundance: few; d_gene: .; CDR3aa: CASSRGPARSLREPQHF; CDR3nt: TGTGCCAGCAGCCGAGGGCCAGCCCGCAGTTTAAGGGAGCCCCAGCATTTT
j_gene: TRBJ2-1; v_gene: TRBV5-1; abundance: .; d_gene: TRBD2; CDR3aa: CASSLFLAETYNEQFF; CDR3nt: TGCGCCAGCAGCTTGTTTCTAGCGGAAACGTACAATGAGCAGTTCTTC
j_gene: TRBJ2-7; v_gene: TRBV6-5; abundance: .; d_gene: TRBD2; CDR3aa: CASSPPMGGNEQYF; CDR3nt: TGTGCCAGCAGTCCCCCGATGGGGGGGAACGAGCAGTACTTC
j_gene: TRBJ1-2; v_gene: TRBV6-4; abundance: .; d_gene: .; CDR3aa: CASSDLPDRGDGYTF; CDR3nt: TGTGCCAGCAGTGACCTCCCTGACAGAGGAGATGGCTACACCTTC
j_gene: TRBJ1-2; v_gene: TRBV5-1; abundance: .; d_gene: TRBD1; CDR3aa: CASSWGGTGDDGYTF; CDR3nt: TGCGCCAGCAGCTGGGGAGGGACAGGGGATGATGGCTACACCTTC
j_gene: TRBJ1-4; v_gene: TRBV7-3; abundance: .; d_gene: .; CDR3aa: CASSRSRGEKLFF; CDR3nt: TGTGCCAGCAGCCGCTCCAGGGGAGAAAAACTGTTTTTT